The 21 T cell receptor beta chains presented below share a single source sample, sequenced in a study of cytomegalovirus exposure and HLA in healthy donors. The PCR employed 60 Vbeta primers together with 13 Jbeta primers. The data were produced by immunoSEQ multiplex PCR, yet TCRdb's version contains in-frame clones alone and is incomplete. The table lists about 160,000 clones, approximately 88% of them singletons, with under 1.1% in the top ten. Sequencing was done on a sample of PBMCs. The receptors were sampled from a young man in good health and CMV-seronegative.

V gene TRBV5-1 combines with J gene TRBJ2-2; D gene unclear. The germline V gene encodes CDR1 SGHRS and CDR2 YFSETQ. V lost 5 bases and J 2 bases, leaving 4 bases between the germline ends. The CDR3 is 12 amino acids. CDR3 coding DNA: TGCGCCAGCAGATCTAACACCGGGGAGCTGTTTTTT. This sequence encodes CASRSNTGELFF. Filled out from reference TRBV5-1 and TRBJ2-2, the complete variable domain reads KAGVTQTPRYLIKTRGQQVTLSCSPISGHRSVSWYQQTPGQGLQFLFEYFSETQRNKGNFPGRFSGRQFSNSRSEMNVSTLELGDSALYLCASRSNTGELFFGEGSRLTVL.

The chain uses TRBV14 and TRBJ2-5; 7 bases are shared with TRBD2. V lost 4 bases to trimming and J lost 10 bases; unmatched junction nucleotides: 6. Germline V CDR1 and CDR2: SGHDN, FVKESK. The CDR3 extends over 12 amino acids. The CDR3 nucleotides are TGTGCCAGCAGCCGGCTAGCGGCCGTCCAGTACTTC. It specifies CASSRLAAVQYF.

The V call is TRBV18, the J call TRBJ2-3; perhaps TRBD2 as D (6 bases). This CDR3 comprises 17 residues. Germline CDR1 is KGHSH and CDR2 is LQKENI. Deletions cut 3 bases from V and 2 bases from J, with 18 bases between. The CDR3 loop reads CASSPPTWRGLTDTQYF. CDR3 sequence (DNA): TGTGCCAGCTCACCCCCGACTTGGCGGGGACTCACAGATACGCAGTATTTT.

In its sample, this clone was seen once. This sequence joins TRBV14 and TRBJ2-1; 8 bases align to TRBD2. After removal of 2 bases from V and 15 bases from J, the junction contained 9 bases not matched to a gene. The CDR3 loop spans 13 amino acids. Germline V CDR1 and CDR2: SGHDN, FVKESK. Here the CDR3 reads CASSQRSGGARFF. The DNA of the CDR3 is TGTGCCAGCAGCCAACGAAGCGGGGGCGCGAGGTTCTTC.

The CDR3 sequence: CASSERYNEQFF. As DNA, the CDR3 is TGTGCCAGCAGTGAACGGTACAATGAGCAGTTCTTC. The V and J genes are TRBV6-1 and TRBJ2-1; D is unresolved. The germline V gene has CDR1 MNHNS and CDR2 SASEGT. The CDR3 sequence is 12 residues long. With 2 bases removed from V and 4 bases from J, the gap between germline ends came to 3 bases.

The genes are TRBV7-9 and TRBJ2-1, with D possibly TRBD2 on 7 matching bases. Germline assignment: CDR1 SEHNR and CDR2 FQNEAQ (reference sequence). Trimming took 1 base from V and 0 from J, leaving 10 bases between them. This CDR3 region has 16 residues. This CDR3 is CASSLGAGASYNEQFF. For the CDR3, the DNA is TGTGCCAGCAGCTTAGGGGCGGGGGCCTCCTACAATGAGCAGTTCTTC.

For the CDR3, the DNA is TGTGCCAGCTCACTAACGGGACTAGCGGGGGACGAGACCCAGTACTTC. This translates into CASSLTGLAGDETQYF. The chain couples TRBV18 to TRBJ2-5; 14 bases are shared with TRBD2. V lost 4 bases, J lost 5 bases, and 6 bases stayed unmatched. Germline CDR1 reads KGHSH; CDR2 reads LQKENI. The length of the CDR3 is 16 residues.

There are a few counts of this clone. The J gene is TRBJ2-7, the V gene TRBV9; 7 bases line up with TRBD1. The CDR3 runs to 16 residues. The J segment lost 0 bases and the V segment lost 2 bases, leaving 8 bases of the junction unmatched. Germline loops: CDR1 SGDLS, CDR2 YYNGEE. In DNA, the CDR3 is TGTGCCAGCAGCGTCCAGGGGGACACAAGCTCCTACGAGCAGTACTTC. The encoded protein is CASSVQGDTSSYEQYF.

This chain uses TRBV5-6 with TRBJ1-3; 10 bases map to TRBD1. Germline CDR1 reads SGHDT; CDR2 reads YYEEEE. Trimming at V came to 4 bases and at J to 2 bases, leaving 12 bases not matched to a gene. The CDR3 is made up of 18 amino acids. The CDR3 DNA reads TGTGCCAGCAGCCGACGTAGAGACAGGGGGCTCCCTGGAAACACCATATATTTT. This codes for CASSRRRDRGLPGNTIYF.

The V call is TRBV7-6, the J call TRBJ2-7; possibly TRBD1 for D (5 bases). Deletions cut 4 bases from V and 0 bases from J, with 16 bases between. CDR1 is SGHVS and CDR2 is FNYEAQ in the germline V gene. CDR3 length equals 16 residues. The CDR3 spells CASSSQGAPSSYEQYF. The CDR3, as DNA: TGTGCCAGCAGCTCACAAGGGGCCCCCAGCTCCTACGAGCAGTACTTC.

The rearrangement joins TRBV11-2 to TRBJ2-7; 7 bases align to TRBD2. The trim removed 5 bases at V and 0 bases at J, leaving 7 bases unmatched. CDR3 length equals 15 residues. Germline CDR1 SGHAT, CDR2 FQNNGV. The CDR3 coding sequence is TGTGCCAGCAGCCGCTCCGGGACTAACTCCTACGAGCAGTACTTC. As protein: CASSRSGTNSYEQYF.

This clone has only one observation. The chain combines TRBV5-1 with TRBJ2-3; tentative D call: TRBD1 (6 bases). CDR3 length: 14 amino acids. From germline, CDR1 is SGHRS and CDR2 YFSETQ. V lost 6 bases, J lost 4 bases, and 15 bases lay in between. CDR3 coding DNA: TGCGCCAGCATTCTAGGCAGGGGTTCAGATACGCAGTATTTT. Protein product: CASILGRGSDTQYF.

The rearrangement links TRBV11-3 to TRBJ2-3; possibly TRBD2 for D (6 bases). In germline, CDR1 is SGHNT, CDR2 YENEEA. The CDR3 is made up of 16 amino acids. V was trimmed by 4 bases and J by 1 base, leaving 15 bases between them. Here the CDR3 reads CASSSLGWGGTDTQYF. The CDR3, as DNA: TGTGCCAGCAGCTCCCTGGGATGGGGGGGCACAGATACGCAGTATTTT.

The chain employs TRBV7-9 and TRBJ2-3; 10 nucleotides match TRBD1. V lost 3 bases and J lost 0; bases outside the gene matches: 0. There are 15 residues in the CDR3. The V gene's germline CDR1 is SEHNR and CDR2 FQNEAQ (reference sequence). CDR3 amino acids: CASSLTGGSTDTQYF. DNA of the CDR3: TGTGCCAGCAGCTTGACAGGGGGCAGCACAGATACGCAGTATTTT.

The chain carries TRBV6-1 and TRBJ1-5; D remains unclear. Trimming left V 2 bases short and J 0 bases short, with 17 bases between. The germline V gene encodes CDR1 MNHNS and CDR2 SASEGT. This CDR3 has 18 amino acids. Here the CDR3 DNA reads TGTGCCAGCAGTGAACGCCCTATGGGCAGGAATAGCAATCAGCCCCAGCATTTT. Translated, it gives CASSERPMGRNSNQPQHF.

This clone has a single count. In DNA form, the CDR3 reads TGTGCCAGCAGCCTTCCAGGGGGCGGGACACAAAATGAGCAGTTCTTC. It translates to CASSLPGGGTQNEQFF. This chain connects TRBV5-6 to TRBJ2-1, with 8 bases matching TRBD1. Germline V gives CDR1 SGHDT, CDR2 YYEEEE. CDR3 length equals 16 residues. J lost 7 bases, V lost 4 bases, and 13 bases had no gene match.

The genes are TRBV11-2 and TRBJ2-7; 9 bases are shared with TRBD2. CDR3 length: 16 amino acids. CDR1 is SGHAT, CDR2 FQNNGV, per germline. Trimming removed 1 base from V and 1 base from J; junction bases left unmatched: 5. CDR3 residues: CASSLALAGQSYEQYF. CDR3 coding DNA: TGTGCCAGCAGCTTAGCGCTAGCGGGGCAATCCTACGAGCAGTACTTC.

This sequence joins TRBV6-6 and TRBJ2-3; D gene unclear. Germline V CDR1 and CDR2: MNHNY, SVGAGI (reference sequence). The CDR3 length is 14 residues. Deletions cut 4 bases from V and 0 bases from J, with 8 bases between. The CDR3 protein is CASSSFSSTDTQYF. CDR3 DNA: TGTGCCAGCAGTTCCTTCTCTAGCACAGATACGCAGTATTTT.

CDR3 sequence reads: CASSSRTGGLNTQYF. CDR3 coding DNA: TGTGCCAGCAGTAGCAGGACAGGGGGCTTAAATACGCAGTATTTT. The V and J genes are TRBV6-1 and TRBJ2-3; TRBD1 matches 11 bases. Germline V lookup: CDR1 MNHNS, CDR2 SASEGT. The junction had 8 bases not matched to a gene; V was cut back by 5 bases and J by 7 bases. This CDR3 spans 15 amino acids.

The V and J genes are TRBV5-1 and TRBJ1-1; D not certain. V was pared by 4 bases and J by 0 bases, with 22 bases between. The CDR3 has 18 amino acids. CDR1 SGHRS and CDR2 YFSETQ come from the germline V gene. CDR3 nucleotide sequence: TGCGCCAGCAGCCAAACCCCAAAGCAGGTCGGATTGAACACTGAAGCTTTCTTT. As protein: CASSQTPKQVGLNTEAFF.

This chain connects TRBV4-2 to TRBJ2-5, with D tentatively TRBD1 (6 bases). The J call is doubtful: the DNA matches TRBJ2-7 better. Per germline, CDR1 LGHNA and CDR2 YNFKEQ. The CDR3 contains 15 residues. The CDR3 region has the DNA TGTGCCAGCAGCCAATGGGACAAAAAGGCCTACGAGCAGTACTTC. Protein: CASSQWDKKAYEQYF.